This T cell receptor beta chain came from a study of cytomegalovirus exposure and HLA in healthy donors. The study, taken as a whole, reports: What a later analysis reportedly showed was that an Asian-associated ancestry cluster had fewer N-insertions than the approximately 670-donor mean.

The PCR employed 60 Vbeta primers together with 13 Jbeta primers. Using immunoSEQ multiplex PCR, the repertoire was profiled, and TCRdb retains in-frame clones only, with some absent. The data show roughly 170,000 clones, with 84% seen just once and 4% to 6% held by the top ten. With 2 bases removed from V and 8 bases from J, the gap between germline ends came to 11 bases. The CDR3 has 13 residues. The germline V gene has CDR1 SGHDT and CDR2 YYEEEE. As concerns this clone: Its antigen is still unknown.

Source material: PBMCs. The sequence derives from a man aged 18 to 29 in good health and CMV-seronegative. The rearrangement links TRBV5-6 to TRBJ2-4; maybe TRBD1 (5 bases). The CDR3 DNA follows: TGTGCCAGCAGCTTAGCTCAGGGTGACATTCAGTACTTC. This translates into CASSLAQGDIQYF.